The 5 T cell receptor beta chains listed next were all sequenced from one sample in a study of B cell selection in AIRE deficiency. Regulatory T cells were sorted as CD4+CD25hiCD127low/negative. The table came from immunoSEQ multiplex PCR; TCRdb's copy has only in-frame clones and leaves some out. The table records under 6,500 clones, more than 75% of them present only once. Sequencing was carried out using Tregs sorted from PBMCs. The receptor source for this set is a human donor with AIRE deficiency.

The chain links TRBV2 to TRBJ2-7; 14 nucleotides agree with TRBD2. Germline V gives CDR1 SNHLY, CDR2 FYNNEI. Trimming removed 7 bases from V and 10 bases from J; junction bases left unmatched: 6. CDR3 length: 13 residues. This CDR3 reads CASTRTSGGFQYF. The CDR3 nucleotides read TGTGCCAGCACCCGGACTAGCGGGGGGTTTCAGTACTTC.

The table lists this clone with a count of one. The V gene is TRBV5-1, the J gene TRBJ1-3; 7 bases agree with TRBD1. Germline loops: CDR1 SGHRS, CDR2 YFSETQ. The CDR3 runs 16 residues. V was clipped by 0 bases and J by 0 bases; unmatched bases: 3. CDR3 DNA sequence: TGCGCCAGCAGCTTGGTTCAGGGGGGCTCTGGAAACACCATATATTTT. This encodes CASSLVQGGSGNTIYF. Supplemented by reference TRBV5-1 and TRBJ1-3, the full variable domain reads KAGVTQTPRYLIKTRGQQVTLSCSPISGHRSVSWYQQTPGQGLQFLFEYFSETQRNKGNFPGRFSGRQFSNSRSEMNVSTLELGDSALYLCASSLVQGGSGNTIYFGEGSWLTVV.

This chain connects TRBV18 to TRBJ1-3; D gene ambiguous. The CDR3 spans 16 residues. With 2 bases removed from V and 0 bases from J, the gap between germline ends came to 11 bases. Germline V gene lookup returns CDR1 KGHSH and CDR2 LQKENI. CDR3 bases: TGTGCCAGCTCACCAGTGACCCTAAGCTCTGGAAACACCATATATTTT. This codes for CASSPVTLSSGNTIYF.

V usage is TRBV28 and J usage is TRBJ1-1, with D possibly TRBD1 on 6 matching bases. This CDR3 contains 13 residues. The germline gives CDR1 MDHEN, CDR2 SYDVKM. V shed 6 bases and J shed 5 bases, with 13 bases lying between them. The CDR3 here is CASRPWGLTEAFF. DNA for the CDR3: TGTGCCAGCAGACCATGGGGGCTTACTGAAGCTTTCTTT.

The CDR3 nucleotides read TGTGCCAGCAGCTCCGCGGGACAGGGAAATGAAAAACTGTTTTTT. This encodes CASSSAGQGNEKLFF. V gene TRBV5-4 combines with J gene TRBJ1-4, with 9 bases lining up with TRBD1. CDR3 length equals 15 residues. After removal of 3 bases from V and 5 bases from J, the junction contained 5 bases not matched to a gene. Germline V gene data show CDR1 as SGHNT and CDR2 as YYREEE (reference sequence).